These 4 T cell receptor beta chains were sequenced from one sample in a study of T-cell reconstitution after alpha-beta-depleted transplantation in children. Researchers prepared the TCRbeta library using unique molecular identifiers, the study reports. Each CDR3 protein gets one entry after TCRdb re-called the PCR reads with MiXCR. The sample has a few hundred thousand distinct CDR3 sequences; approximately 6.9% are singletons. The sequencing used PBMCs, collected before TCRalphabeta/CD19-depleted stem cell transplant. These receptors came from a boy aged 2-15 years with acute lymphoblastic leukemia, due to receive a stem cell transplant.

This clonotype occurred a few times. J is TRBJ2-7 and V is TRBV5-1; 7 bases match TRBD1. J lost 6 bases, V lost 4 bases, and 13 bases had no gene match. The CDR3 extends over 15 amino acids. CDR1 SGHRS and CDR2 YFSETQ come from the germline V gene. The CDR3: CASSPDLARGREQYF. CDR3 coding DNA: TGCGCCAGCAGCCCGGATCTAGCAAGGGGGCGCGAGCAGTACTTC.

This clonotype appeared many times. The chain uses TRBV19 and TRBJ1-1; no clear D gene. The CDR3 consists of 16 residues. Germline lookup yields CDR1 LNHDA and CDR2 SQIVND (reference sequence). The ends were cut back, 7 bases at V and 2 bases at J, with 20 bases in the middle. The CDR3 is CASNNLTPSGNTEAFF. The CDR3 DNA reads TGTGCCAGTAATAATTTGACTCCTAGCGGAAACACTGAAGCTTTCTTT.

This clonotype was found many times. The chain employs TRBV29-1 and TRBJ2-6, with 7 bases matching TRBD1. Germline V gene lookup returns CDR1 SQVTM and CDR2 ANQGSEA. V lost 7 bases, J lost 4 bases, and 7 bases stayed unmatched. The CDR3 has 14 residues. CDR3 protein: CSAPTGLGANVLTF. The CDR3 bases are TGCAGCGCCCCGACAGGGTTAGGGGCCAACGTCCTGACTTTC.

This clonotype was detected ten times or more. The rearrangement links TRBV28 to TRBJ1-5, with D uncertain. Germline values: CDR1 MDHEN, CDR2 SYDVKM. Trimming pared 8 bases from V and 5 bases from J, leaving 4 bases between. The CDR3 has 10 amino acids. The CDR3 nucleotides are TGTGCCAGCGGTGATCAGCCCCAGCATTTT. This translates into CASGDQPQHF.